This T cell receptor beta chain stems from a study of T cells in localized non-small cell lung cancer. Worth noting for this clone: Its target is not known.

Whole-study findings and limits: Researchers found a median approximately 55 of the top 100 tumor clones in adjacent lung. Among the tissues sampled, uninvolved adjacent lung had the highest T cell clonality, above tumor.

Germline V gene sequence: CDR1 SNHLY, CDR2 FYNNEI. The CDR3 is made up of 11 amino acids. Trimming took off 5 bases at V and 10 bases at J, with 11 bases between the two ends. Produced via immunoSEQ multiplex PCR; TCRdb's table is partial and in-frame only. The sample includes 38,000 or so clones, about 86% seen only once; the top ten take under 7.5%. V and J are TRBV2 and TRBJ1-1, with D unclear. Sequencing was performed on peripheral blood mononuclear cells, taken before any cancer treatment. The receptor was isolated from a male donor older than 55 with stage II lung adenocarcinoma. CDR3 nucleotides: TGTGCCAGCAGTCTCCGGGATGGAGCTTTCTTT. As protein: CASSLRDGAFF.